Presented here are 28 T cell receptor beta chains from one specimen sequenced in a study of CD8+CD57+ T cells in acquired aplastic anemia. Researchers used genomic DNA as the template to profile TCR beta VDJ and CDR3. TCRdb fed the reads into MiXCR, producing one record per CDR3 protein. This sample has 250,000 to 300,000 distinct CDR3 sequences, with 45% to 70% found just once. Material: sorted CD4+, CD8+, or CD8+CD57+ T cells (not recorded which) from PBMCs. Receptors were obtained from a human donor with severe aplastic anemia or a healthy control (not recorded which).

The J gene is TRBJ1-4, the V gene TRBV25-1; TRBD1 matches at 8 bases. From germline, CDR1 is MGHDK and CDR2 SYGVNS. The V and J ends lost 9 bases and 9 bases, in that order; junction bases with no gene match: 9. CDR3 size: 13 residues. CDR3 in DNA: TGTGCCAGTATTTCCCGGGACAGGCAAAAACTGTTTTTT. Translation gives CASISRDRQKLFF. Together with reference TRBV25-1 and TRBJ1-4, the CDR3 gives the full variable domain: EADIYQTPRYLVIGTGKKITLECSQTMGHDKMYWYQQDPGMELHLIHYSYGVNSTEKGDLSSESTVSRIRTEHFPLTLESARPSHTSQYLCASISRDRQKLFFGSGTQLSVL.

V usage is TRBV7-6 and J usage is TRBJ2-5, with D possibly matching TRBD1 (6 bases). Germline V gene lookup returns CDR1 SGHVS and CDR2 FNYEAQ. CDR3 length: 15 amino acids. Trimming pared 0 bases from V and 10 bases from J, leaving 18 bases between. CDR3 nucleotides: TGTGCCAGCAGCTTAGCTGAGGGCCTGCCAGGGGACCAGTACTTC. This translates into CASSLAEGLPGDQYF.

As DNA, the CDR3 is TGTGCCATCAGTGAGTCGTTCTACGAGCAGTACTTC. This encodes CAISESFYEQYF. The chain employs TRBV10-3 and TRBJ2-7; D gene uncertain. The ends were cut back, 0 bases at V and 3 bases at J, with 3 bases in the middle. This CDR3 comprises 12 residues. Germline CDR1 and CDR2: ENHRY and SYGVKD.

The chain couples TRBV15 to TRBJ2-7, with 10 bases aligning to TRBD1. With V trimmed by 7 bases and J by 9 bases, 12 bases remained unmatched. In germline, CDR1 is LNHNV, CDR2 YYDKDF (reference sequence). This CDR3 is built from 14 residues. CDR3 in DNA: TGTGCCACCAAAAAGGACAGGGGGGTTCCTGGGCAGTACTTC. It codes for CATKKDRGVPGQYF.

This clonotype was seen only a few times. In DNA form, the CDR3 reads TGTGCCAGCTCACCACCGATCAGCAATCAGCCCCAGCATTTT. Translation: CASSPPISNQPQHF. The V gene is TRBV18, the J gene TRBJ1-5; D ambiguous. Trimming removed 0 bases from V and 1 base from J, with 4 bases in between. The CDR3 is 14 amino acids. CDR1 and CDR2 from the germline V gene are KGHSH and LQKENI.

In regard to this clonotype: This may arise from a read error, as a much more abundant clone is one base away. This sequence joins TRBV20-1 and TRBJ2-7; weak D call: TRBD2 (6 bases). Looked up from germline, CDR1 is DFQATT and CDR2 is SNEGSKA (reference sequence). The length of the CDR3 is 15 residues. Trimming left V 6 bases short and J 7 bases short, with 25 bases between. The CDR3 spells CSASPPRLVRNEQYF. DNA for the CDR3: TGCAGTGCCTCCCCGCCAAGACTAGTTCGCAATGAGCAGTACTTC.

Comment on this clonotype: This may come from a read error, since a much larger clone is one base off. V gene TRBV3-2 combines with J gene TRBJ2-7. TRBV3-2 constitutes a pseudogene. The CDR3 loop spans 15 amino acids. The CDR3 nucleotides read TGTGCCAGCAGCCACCTATTGGGTCAGTCCTACGAGCAGTACTTC. Its protein is CASSHLLGQSYEQYF.

This clonotype occurred a few times. The chain couples TRBV28 to TRBJ1-5; D is ambiguous. Germline V gives CDR1 MDHEN, CDR2 SYDVKM. V shed 7 bases and J shed 0 bases, with 16 bases lying between them. CDR3 length: 16 amino acids. CDR3: CASTYQGRYSNQPQHF. The CDR3 DNA sequence: TGTGCCAGCACCTACCAAGGACGATATAGCAATCAGCCCCAGCATTTT.

The CDR3 protein is CAISESLVLTGSDGYTF. As DNA, the CDR3 is TGTGCCATCAGTGAGTCACTGGTTCTTACGGGGAGCGATGGCTACACCTTC. J is TRBJ1-2 and V is TRBV10-3; no definite D call. Germline V gene data show CDR1 as ENHRY and CDR2 as SYGVKD. V lost 0 bases to trimming and J lost 6 bases, with 20 bases between them. The CDR3 is 17 residues long.

The chain recombines TRBV7-9 with TRBJ1-1; D possibly corresponds to TRBD1 (6 bases). The CDR3 has 12 amino acids. Germline V CDR1 and CDR2: SEHNR, FQNEAQ (reference sequence). Trimming pared 5 bases from V and 11 bases from J, leaving 15 bases between. CDR3 nucleotides: TGTGCCAGCAGCAAAGGAGGGGGGGAGGCTTTCTTT. Its translation is CASSKGGGEAFF.

The V call is TRBV29-1, the J call TRBJ2-1, with 7 bases identical to TRBD2. The trim removed 5 bases at V and 4 bases at J, leaving 5 bases unmatched. There are 13 residues in the CDR3. Germline CDR1 reads SQVTM; CDR2 reads ANQGSEA. The CDR3 region is CSVMGGDYNEQFF. In nucleotides, the CDR3 is TGCAGCGTTATGGGGGGGGATTACAATGAGCAGTTCTTC.

V and J are TRBV7-9 and TRBJ1-1; 9 positions agree with TRBD1. The CDR3 sequence is 15 residues long. The junction had 8 bases not matched to a gene; V was cut back by 5 bases and J by 4 bases. The germline CDR1 and CDR2 sequences are SEHNR and FQNEAQ (reference sequence). CDR3 amino acids: CASSPTGQGSTEAFF. CDR3 DNA sequence: TGTGCCAGCAGCCCGACGGGACAGGGATCCACTGAAGCTTTCTTT.

This clonotype has just one count. The chain recombines TRBV5-1 with TRBJ2-3; 10 nucleotides line up with TRBD2. Trimming removed 4 bases from V and 3 bases from J; junction bases left unmatched: 2. The CDR3 sequence is 14 residues long. CDR1 and CDR2 from the germline V gene are SGHRS and YFSETQ. CDR3 residues: CASSEGLATDTQYF. CDR3 nucleotide sequence: TGCGCCAGCAGCGAGGGACTAGCGACAGATACGCAGTATTTT.

The CDR3 is CATSDFRKGNEQYF. CDR3 coding DNA: TGTGCCACCAGTGATTTCCGGAAGGGGAACGAGCAGTACTTC. V usage is TRBV24-1 and J usage is TRBJ2-7, with D possibly TRBD1 on 5 matching bases. The CDR3 contains 14 residues. In germline, CDR1 is KGHDR, CDR2 SFDVKD. The germline V and J ends were trimmed by 1 base and 5 bases, with 11 bases remaining between them.

The rearrangement joins TRBV5-4 to TRBJ1-6; maybe TRBD1 (5 bases). Between the trimmed V and J ends, which lost 5 bases and 6 bases, there was a span of 15 bases. The CDR3 length is 15 residues. Germline CDR1 and CDR2: SGHNT and YYREEE (reference sequence). This CDR3 is CASSLATGGNSPLHF. The CDR3, as DNA: TGTGCCAGCAGTCTTGCAACAGGCGGTAATTCACCCCTCCACTTT.

This chain connects TRBV7-8 to TRBJ2-3; no firm D call. V lost 6 bases to trimming and J lost 2 bases, with 12 bases between them. This CDR3 comprises 14 residues. The germline gives CDR1 SGHVS, CDR2 FQNEAQ. Written as DNA, the CDR3 is TGTGCCAGCAGTTCTCAATACCCCACAGATACGCAGTATTTT. Amino acids: CASSSQYPTDTQYF. Full variable domain (rest looked up from reference TRBV7-8 and TRBJ2-3): GAGVSQSPRYKVAKRGQDVALRCDPISGHVSLFWYQQALGQGPEFLTYFQNEAQLDKSGLPSDRFFAERPEGSVSTLKIQRTQQEDSAVYLCASSSQYPTDTQYFGPGTRLTVL.

This clonotype was found many times. The J gene is TRBJ2-3, the V gene TRBV5-1; no reliable D call. In germline, CDR1 is SGHRS, CDR2 YFSETQ. The CDR3 is 15 residues long. The V end was cut by 4 bases, the J end by 0 bases, with 12 bases between. DNA for the CDR3: TGCGCCAGCAGCCACGGAGTATCTAGCACAGATACGCAGTATTTT. Translated: CASSHGVSSTDTQYF.

This clonotype came up a few times. The rearrangement links TRBV7-8 to TRBJ2-5, with 14 nucleotides matching TRBD2. Germline lookup yields CDR1 SGHVS and CDR2 FQNEAQ. CDR3 length equals 18 residues. With 5 bases clipped from V and 1 base from J, the junction kept 9 bases outside the gene matches. The CDR3 nucleotides are TGTGCCAGCAGCCAAACACGACTAGCGGGGGGGGCCCAAGAGACCCAGTACTTC. It encodes CASSQTRLAGGAQETQYF.

On this clonotype itself: A much larger clone differs by one base, so this may be a read error. This chain connects TRBV19 to TRBJ1-4; D gene uncertain. V was shortened by 9 bases and J by 10 bases, with 18 bases between the two germline ends. CDR1 LNHDA and CDR2 SQIVND come from the germline V gene (reference sequence). The CDR3 consists of 13 residues. The CDR3 here is CASSYRVGGKLFF. The CDR3 DNA reads as TGTGCCAGCAGTTACAGAGTGGGAGGAAAACTGTTTTTT. Combining the CDR3 with reference TRBV19 and TRBJ1-4 gives the whole variable domain DGGITQSPKYLFRKEGQNVTLSCEQNLNHDAMYWYRQDPGQGLRLIYYSQIVNDFQKGDIAEGYSVSREKKESFPLTVTSAQKNPTAFYLCASSYRVGGKLFFGSGTQLSVL.

In its sample, this clonotype was seen many times. It may be a read error: a sequence one base away is much more abundant. V usage is TRBV9 and J usage is TRBJ2-2, with D possibly TRBD1 on 5 matching bases. The CDR3 covers 14 residues. Germline CDR1 reads SGDLS; CDR2 reads YYNGEE. CDR3 in amino acids: CVSNQGGSAGELFF. CDR3 DNA: TGTGTCAGCAATCAGGGTGGGTCGGCCGGGGAGCTGTTTTTT.

This clonotype is a singleton in its sample. The chain has TRBV15 and TRBJ2-1, with 9 bases lining up with TRBD2. The V gene's germline CDR1 is LNHNV and CDR2 YYDKDF (reference sequence). This CDR3 region has 18 residues. V lost 4 bases and J lost 7; bases outside the gene matches: 17. The CDR3 sequence is CATSIGLATPLVLNEQFF. DNA for the CDR3: TGTGCCACCAGCATCGGACTAGCGACCCCCCTGGTTTTAAATGAGCAGTTCTTC. Full variable domain (missing parts from reference TRBV15 and TRBJ2-1): DAMVIQNPRYQVTQFGKPVTLSCSQTLNHNVMYWYQQKSSQAPKLLFHYYDKDFNNEADTPDNFQSRRPNTSFCFLDIRSPGLGDTAMYLCATSIGLATPLVLNEQFFGPGTRLTVL.

This clonotype was detected only a few times. The gene calls are TRBV19 and TRBJ2-7, with a tentative D call TRBD1 (5 bases). The length of the CDR3 is 14 residues. The germline gives CDR1 LNHDA, CDR2 SQIVND (reference sequence). Trimming cost V 5 bases and J 2 bases, with 13 bases left between them. CDR3 DNA sequence: TGTGCCAGTAGTGGACAATTTGGGGCCTACGAGCAGTACTTC. Translation: CASSGQFGAYEQYF.

The chain employs TRBV10-3 and TRBJ2-6; perhaps TRBD1 as D (6 bases). V was trimmed by 10 bases and J by 1 base, leaving 14 bases between them. CDR1 and CDR2 from the germline V gene are ENHRY and SYGVKD. There are 15 residues in the CDR3. CDR3 region: CATHEGQSGANVLTF. CDR3 nucleotides: TGTGCCACCCACGAGGGACAATCTGGGGCCAACGTCCTGACTTTC.

The V and J genes are TRBV29-1 and TRBJ1-2; 7 bases align to TRBD1. Germline CDR1 and CDR2: SQVTM and ANQGSEA. The V gene end was trimmed by 6 bases and the J gene end by 4 bases; junction bases not matched to a gene: 8. The CDR3 consists of 13 residues. CDR3 protein: CSVTEGARYGYTF. The CDR3 DNA reads TGCAGCGTGACTGAGGGGGCACGCTATGGCTACACCTTC.

The chain couples TRBV5-4 to TRBJ2-7; D not resolved. In germline, CDR1 is SGHNT, CDR2 YYREEE (reference sequence). CDR3 length equals 13 residues. Trimming stripped 2 bases from V and 2 bases from J, with 8 bases between. In nucleotides, the CDR3 is TGTGCCAGCAGCTTAGTTGAAGCCTACGAGCAGTACTTC. It is translated as CASSLVEAYEQYF.

V and J are TRBV6-1 and TRBJ2-2; D may match TRBD1 or TRBD2 (5 bases each). The CDR3 length is 15 residues. Looked up from germline, CDR1 is MNHNS and CDR2 is SASEGT. V gave up 8 bases and J gave up 0 bases, with 13 bases separating them. CDR3 region: CASYPGTANTGELFF. Here the CDR3 DNA reads TGTGCCAGCTACCCCGGGACGGCGAACACCGGGGAGCTGTTTTTT.

The V gene is TRBV24-1, the J gene TRBJ1-1; D is possibly TRBD1 (5 bases). CDR1 is KGHDR, CDR2 SFDVKD, per germline. V was clipped by 7 bases and J by 0 bases, with 8 bases between them. The CDR3 loop spans 13 amino acids. In DNA, the CDR3 is TGTGCCACCAGGGGGGATTTGAACACTGAAGCTTTCTTT. Protein sequence: CATRGDLNTEAFF.

The chain couples TRBV29-1 to TRBJ1-1; the D gene is possibly TRBD1 (5 bases). Trimming stripped 7 bases from V and 3 bases from J, with 15 bases between. Germline assignment: CDR1 SQVTM and CDR2 ANQGSEA. The CDR3 loop spans 13 amino acids. The CDR3 loop is CSASGTDYTEAFF. The CDR3 DNA follows: TGCAGCGCCTCTGGGACGGATTACACTGAAGCTTTCTTT.